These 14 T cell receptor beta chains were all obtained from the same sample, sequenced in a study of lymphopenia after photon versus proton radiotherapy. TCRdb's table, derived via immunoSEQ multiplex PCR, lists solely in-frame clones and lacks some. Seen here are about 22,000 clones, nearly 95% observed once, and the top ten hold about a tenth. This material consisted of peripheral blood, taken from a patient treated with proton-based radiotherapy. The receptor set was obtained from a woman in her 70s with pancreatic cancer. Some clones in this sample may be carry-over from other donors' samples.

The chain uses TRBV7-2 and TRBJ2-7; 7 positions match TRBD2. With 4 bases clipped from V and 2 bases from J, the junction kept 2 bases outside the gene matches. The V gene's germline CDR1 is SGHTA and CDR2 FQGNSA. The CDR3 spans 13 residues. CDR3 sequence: CASSSGLAYEQYF. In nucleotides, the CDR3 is TGTGCCAGCAGCTCCGGACTAGCCTACGAGCAGTACTTC.

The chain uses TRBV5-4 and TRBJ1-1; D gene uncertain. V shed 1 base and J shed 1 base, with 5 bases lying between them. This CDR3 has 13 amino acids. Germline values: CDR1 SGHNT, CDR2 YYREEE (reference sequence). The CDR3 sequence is CASSLRQNTEAFF. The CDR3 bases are TGTGCCAGCAGCTTGAGACAGAACACTGAAGCTTTCTTT.

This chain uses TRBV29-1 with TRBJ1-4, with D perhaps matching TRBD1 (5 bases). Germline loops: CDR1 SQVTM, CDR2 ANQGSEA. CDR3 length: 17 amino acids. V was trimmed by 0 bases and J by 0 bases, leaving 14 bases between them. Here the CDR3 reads CSVEDLGLSTTNEKLFF. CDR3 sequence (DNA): TGCAGCGTTGAAGATTTGGGGCTTTCTACAACTAATGAAAAACTGTTTTTT.

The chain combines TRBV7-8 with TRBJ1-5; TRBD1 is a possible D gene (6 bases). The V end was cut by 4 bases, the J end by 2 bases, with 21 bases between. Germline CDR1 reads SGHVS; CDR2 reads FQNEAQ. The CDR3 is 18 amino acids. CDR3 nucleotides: TGTGCCAGCAGCTCACTCCCGGGACAAGGTGGTGGCAATCAGCCCCAGCATTTT. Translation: CASSSLPGQGGGNQPQHF.

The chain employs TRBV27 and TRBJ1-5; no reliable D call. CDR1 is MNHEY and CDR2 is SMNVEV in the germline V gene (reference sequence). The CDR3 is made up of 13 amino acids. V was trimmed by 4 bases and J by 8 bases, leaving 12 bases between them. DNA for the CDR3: TGTGCCAGCAGTTCAAAACCCTGGGAGCCCCAGCATTTT. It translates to CASSSKPWEPQHF.

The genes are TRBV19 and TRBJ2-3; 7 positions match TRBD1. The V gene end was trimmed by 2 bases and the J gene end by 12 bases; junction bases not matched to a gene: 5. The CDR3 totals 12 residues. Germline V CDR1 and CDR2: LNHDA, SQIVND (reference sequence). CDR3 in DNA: TGTGCCAGTAGTATACGAGGGGGCCCACAGTATTTT. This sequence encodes CASSIRGGPQYF.

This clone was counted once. In DNA form, the CDR3 reads TGTGCCAGCAGCCCGGGACAGGTGAACACTGAAGCTTTCTTT. Protein product: CASSPGQVNTEAFF. J is TRBJ1-1 and V is TRBV7-9; 8 bases align to TRBD1. Per germline, CDR1 SEHNR and CDR2 FQNEAQ (reference sequence). The ends lost 5 bases at V and 0 bases at J; junction bases unmatched: 2. The CDR3 is made up of 14 amino acids.

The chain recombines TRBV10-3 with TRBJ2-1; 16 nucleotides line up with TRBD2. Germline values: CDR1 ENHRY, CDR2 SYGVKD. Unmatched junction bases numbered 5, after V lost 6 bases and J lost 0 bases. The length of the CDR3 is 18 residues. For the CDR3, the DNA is TGTGCCATCAGCGCCGGGACTAGCGGGAGGGCCTCCTACAATGAGCAGTTCTTC. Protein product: CAISAGTSGRASYNEQFF.

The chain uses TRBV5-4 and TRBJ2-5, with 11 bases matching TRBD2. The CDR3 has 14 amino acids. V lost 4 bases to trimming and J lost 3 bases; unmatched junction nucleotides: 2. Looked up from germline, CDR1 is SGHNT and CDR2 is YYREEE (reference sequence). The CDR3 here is CASSVLAGEETQYF. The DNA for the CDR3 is TGTGCCAGCAGCGTACTAGCGGGAGAAGAGACCCAGTACTTC.

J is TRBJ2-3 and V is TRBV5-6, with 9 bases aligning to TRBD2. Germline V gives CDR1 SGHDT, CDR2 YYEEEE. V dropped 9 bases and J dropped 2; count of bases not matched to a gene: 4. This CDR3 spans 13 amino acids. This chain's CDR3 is CATAGGITDTQYF. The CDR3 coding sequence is TGTGCCACCGCGGGAGGGATCACAGATACGCAGTATTTT. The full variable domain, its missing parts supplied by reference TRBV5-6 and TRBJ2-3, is DAGVTQSPTHLIKTRGQQVTLRCSPKSGHDTVSWYQQALGQGPQFIFQYYEEEERQRGNFPDRFSGHQFPNYSSELNVNALLLGDSALYLCATAGGITDTQYFGPGTRLTVL.

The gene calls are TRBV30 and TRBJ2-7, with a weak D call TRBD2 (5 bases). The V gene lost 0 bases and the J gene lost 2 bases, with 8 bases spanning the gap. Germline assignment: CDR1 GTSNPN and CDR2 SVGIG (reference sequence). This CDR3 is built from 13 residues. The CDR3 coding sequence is TGTGCCTGGAGTGTAGGACTGACCTACGAGCAGTACTTC. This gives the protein CAWSVGLTYEQYF.

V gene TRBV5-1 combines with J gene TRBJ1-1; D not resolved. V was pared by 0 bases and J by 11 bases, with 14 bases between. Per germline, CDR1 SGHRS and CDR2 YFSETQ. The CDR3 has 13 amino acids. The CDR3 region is CASSLEVGSLAFF. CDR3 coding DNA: TGCGCCAGCAGCTTGGAGGTGGGGAGTCTGGCTTTCTTT.

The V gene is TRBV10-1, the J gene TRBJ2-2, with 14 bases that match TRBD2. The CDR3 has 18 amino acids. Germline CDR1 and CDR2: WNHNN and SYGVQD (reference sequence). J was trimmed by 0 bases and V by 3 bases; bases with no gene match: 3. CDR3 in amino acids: CASSDGLAGGSNTGELFF. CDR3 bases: TGCGCCAGCAGTGATGGACTAGCGGGGGGATCGAACACCGGGGAGCTGTTTTTT.

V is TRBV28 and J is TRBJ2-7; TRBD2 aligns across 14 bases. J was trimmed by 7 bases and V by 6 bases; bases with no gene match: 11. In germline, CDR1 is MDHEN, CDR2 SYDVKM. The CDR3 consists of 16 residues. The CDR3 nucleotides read TGTGCCAGCAGACCTACCGGGACTAGCGGGAGAGTTGAGCAGTACTTC. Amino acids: CASRPTGTSGRVEQYF. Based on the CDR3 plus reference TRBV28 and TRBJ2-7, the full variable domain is DVKVTQSSRYLVKRTGEKVFLECVQDMDHENMFWYRQDPGLGLRLIYFSYDVKMKEKGDIPEGYSVSREKKERFSLILESASTNQTSMYLCASRPTGTSGRVEQYFGPGTRLTVT.